These T cell receptor beta chains were read from a single sample in a study of T-cell memory formation after mild COVID-19. TCRdb analysed the 5' RACE reads with MiXCR anew, one entry per CDR3 protein. The sample lists roughly 200,000 distinct CDR3 sequences; around 15% were seen once. The specimen was PBMCs or a T cell subset sorted from them (not recorded which). The origin of the receptors is an adult woman who had mild COVID-19 (a few samples of this study predate the infection). Cell type and time point are not known. Both conserved end residues are part of each CDR3. The order of the fields is clone size, J gene, D gene, V gene, CDR3 protein, CDR3 DNA. The D gene is left open where the match is weak. The size of a clone is reported for some rows only, either as once, few or many, or as a class for expanded clones.

>few|TRBJ2-1|-|TRBV5-1
CASSLEGPRQFF
TGCGCCAGCAGCTTGGAGGGCCCAAGGCAGTTCTTC
>many|TRBJ2-1|TRBD2|TRBV7-6
CASSLGGLTSGLNEQFF
TGTGCCAGCAGCTTAGGCGGGTTGACTAGCGGGCTTAATGAGCAGTTCTTC
>-|TRBJ2-1|TRBD2|TRBV3-1
CASSPQAGVPNEQFF
TGTGCCAGCAGCCCCCAAGCGGGAGTCCCCAATGAGCAGTTCTTC
>-|TRBJ1-1|-|TRBV12-3/TRBV12-4
CASRDGYTEAFF
TGTGCCAGCAGGGACGGGTACACTGAAGCTTTCTTT
>few|TRBJ1-6|-|TRBV5-5
CASSLIDSPLHF
TGTGCCAGCAGCTTGATAGATTCACCCCTCCACTTT
>-|TRBJ2-5|-|TRBV7-9
CASSYRAGIETQYF
TGTGCCAGCAGCTACAGGGCCGGGATAGAGACCCAGTACTTC
>many|TRBJ2-1|TRBD2|TRBV5-1
CASSKGLAGGYNEQFF
TGCGCCAGCAGCAAAGGACTAGCGGGAGGGTACAATGAGCAGTTCTTC
>-|TRBJ1-1|-|TRBV30
CAWSVGKTEAFF
TGTGCCTGGAGTGTAGGGAAAACTGAAGCTTTCTTT
>-|TRBJ1-5|-|TRBV12-3/TRBV12-4
CASSSRGGQPQHF
TGTGCCAGCAGTTCCAGGGGAGGTCAGCCCCAGCATTTT
>-|TRBJ2-1|TRBD2|TRBV20-1
CSARAASGGHNEQFF
TGCAGTGCTAGGGCCGCTAGCGGGGGGCACAATGAGCAGTTCTTC
>-|TRBJ2-1|TRBD1|TRBV24-1
CATSARIPGTASNEQFF
TGTGCCACCAGTGCTAGAATACCCGGGACAGCCTCCAATGAGCAGTTCTTC
>-|TRBJ2-1|TRBD1|TRBV5-1
CASSSGGSEQFF
TGCGCCAGCAGCTCAGGGGGCAGTGAGCAGTTCTTC
>-|TRBJ2-7|TRBD2|TRBV6-2/TRBV6-3
CASSYSSSGTGYEQYF
TGTGCCAGCAGTTACTCCTCTAGCGGAACCGGCTACGAGCAGTACTTC
>few|TRBJ1-3|TRBD1|TRBV5-1
CASSPGQIGNTIYF
TGCGCCAGCAGCCCGGGACAGATTGGAAACACCATATATTTT
>-|TRBJ2-1|-|TRBV24-1
CATSDIAGYNEQFF
TGTGCCACCAGTGACATTGCAGGGTACAATGAGCAGTTCTTC
>few|TRBJ2-2|-|TRBV5-5
CASSLLGTGELFF
TGTGCCAGCAGCTTGTTAGGTACCGGGGAGCTGTTTTTT
>few|TRBJ2-3|TRBD2|TRBV7-9
CASSFTSAADTQYF
TGTGCCAGCAGCTTTACTAGCGCAGCAGATACGCAGTATTTT
>-|TRBJ2-7|-|TRBV6-6
CASSYSWGSEQYF
TGTGCCAGCAGTTACTCGTGGGGGTCGGAGCAGTACTTC